The sequence of this T cell receptor (beta chain) was determined in a study of Ad26.COV2.S vaccination and SARS-CoV-2 variants. As to this clone: Its target is unknown.

V lost 7 bases to trimming and J lost 4 bases; unmatched junction nucleotides: 5. Germline CDR1 reads SGHRS; CDR2 reads YFSETQ. CDR3 length: 14 amino acids. As for treatment: over 15 received Ad26.COV2.S at low or high dose, single or two shots; 5 received placebo; per-sample allocation not given. Collection of samples fell on day 63 after the first vaccine or placebo injection. General study findings and limits: Spike-specific TCR breadth ran higher among vaccine recipients than placebo recipients. Analyses of TCR breadth and depth may have underestimated total T cell responses.

Assay used: immunoSEQ multiplex PCR; TCRdb lists only in-frame clones, some missing. The data show a few hundred thousand clones, with 85% to 90% seen just once and roughly 4% held by the top ten. Here the sequenced sample was peripheral blood, taken in a trial of Ad26.COV2.S vaccine versus placebo. The chain couples TRBV5-1 to TRBJ2-3; 11 bases agree with TRBD1. The source is a person between 18 and 59 years old who received the Ad26.COV2.S COVID-19 vaccine or a placebo. The CDR3 nucleotides read TGCGCCAGCGGGGGACAGGGGGTTTCAGATACGCAGTATTTT. Translation: CASGGQGVSDTQYF.